This T cell receptor beta chain is from a study of blood T cell repertoires in COVID-19. Repertoires were generated with immunoSEQ multiplex PCR, while TCRdb's copy carries only in-frame clones and drops some. Here the sample spans more than 130,000 clones, approximately 80% being singletons. CDR1 and CDR2 from the germline V gene are MNHEY and SMNVEV (reference sequence). This CDR3 is 19 amino acids long. The trim removed 5 bases at V and 4 bases at J, leaving 21 bases unmatched. The sequence came from a human donor in a cohort sampled during active COVID-19. Sequencing input: peripheral blood. The chain couples TRBV27 to TRBJ2-5, with 8 bases fitting TRBD2. The CDR3 nucleotides read TGTGCCAGCAGTCGGAACCTGTGGGGCGCCAACGGGGGGGTAGAGACCCAGTACTTC. Translated, it gives CASSRNLWGANGGVETQYF.